Described below is a single TCR beta chain sequence and its context. Its antigen remains unidentified. CDR1 is DFQATT and CDR2 is SNEGSKA in the germline V gene (reference sequence). This CDR3 is 11 amino acids long. Trimming left V 6 bases short and J 5 bases short, with 10 bases between. It was into CD45RA+ naive and CD45RA-negative memory subsets that the CD4+ cells were split. Produced via immunoSEQ multiplex PCR; TCRdb's table is partial and in-frame only. The sample records about 2,500,000 clones, over 85% being singletons. The sample originates from a study of shared clonotypes between healthy human individuals. Study-wide points: The four-donor shared clonotypes exceeded non-shared clonotypes in generation probability, with non-shared ones scoring lower.

The chain carries TRBV20-1 and TRBJ1-2, with D unresolved. This receptor was identified in a man aged 18 to 29 in good health. The sequencing input was naive CD4+ T cells sorted from blood. Subset defined: CD45RA+ positively selected. The CDR3 loop reads CSAGSVYGYTF. CDR3 bases: TGCAGTGCCGGATCGGTATATGGCTACACCTTC.